A single sample is the source of the 19 T cell receptor beta chains below, sequenced in a study of glioma-infiltrating T cells. The iRepertoire nested amplicon-rescue multiplex PCR amplified TCR alpha and beta CDR3s from RNA. TCRdb fed the multiplex PCR reads into MiXCR, producing one record per CDR3 protein. The table lists about 400,000 distinct CDR3 sequences, roughly two fifths of them singletons. The source material was glioma tissue, nonneoplastic brain tissue, or PBMCs (not recorded which). The receptors originated from a human donor with low-grade glioma or glioblastoma, undergoing nonglioma brain surgery, or in good health (not recorded which).

A word on this clonotype: One junction end does not reproduce the germline sequence, and a read error may be involved. The rearrangement uses TRBV7-2 and TRBJ2-7, with D possibly being TRBD2 (6 bases). Germline-derived CDR1 and CDR2 are SGHTA and FQGNSA. This CDR3 is built from 15 residues. The CDR3: CASSLAVFSSYEQYF. CDR3 bases: TGTGCCAGCAGTTTAGCGGTTTTCAGCTCCTACGAGCAGTACTTC.

V and J are TRBV27 and TRBJ1-2; 7 positions match TRBD1. CDR1 is MNHEY, CDR2 SMNVEV, per germline (reference sequence). The CDR3 length is 16 residues. Germline trimming cut 4 bases from V and 2 bases from J; bases unmatched to any gene: 10. CDR3 in amino acids: CASSSKTWDSNYGYTF. CDR3 DNA: TGTGCCAGCAGTTCTAAAACGTGGGACAGCAACTATGGCTACACCTTC.

The V gene is TRBV12-3 or TRBV12-4, the J gene TRBJ2-7, with 7 nucleotides matching TRBD1. The CDR3 is 14 residues long. V lost 2 bases to trimming and J lost 3 bases; unmatched junction nucleotides: 4. CDR3 sequence: CASSLQGQIYEQYF. The CDR3 nucleotides read TGTGCCAGCAGTTTACAGGGACAGATCTACGAGCAGTACTTC.

The chain uses TRBV20-1 and TRBJ2-5, with a tentative D call TRBD2 (6 bases). V lost 2 bases, J lost 4 bases, and 14 bases lay in between. From germline, CDR1 is DFQATT and CDR2 SNEGSKA (reference sequence). The CDR3 is made up of 14 amino acids. As DNA, the CDR3 is TGCAGTGCTAGATCGAGACTAGGAGGAGAGACCCAGTACTTC. This encodes CSARSRLGGETQYF.

Comments on this clonotype: As the CDR3 is not closed by the conserved phenylalanine or tryptophan, this likely results from a read error. The chain combines TRBV12-3 or TRBV12-4 with TRBJ1-1; possible D gene TRBD1, 6 bases. V was clipped by 5 bases and J by 6 bases, with 16 bases between them. The CDR3 has 14 residues. The DNA for the CDR3 is TGTGCCAGCAGTCCTAACAGGGATACGGCTGAAGCTTTCTCT. As protein: CASSPNRDTAEAFS.

The rearrangement joins TRBV3-1 to TRBJ2-7; 11 nucleotides align to TRBD2. After removal of 4 bases from V and 6 bases from J, the junction contained 8 bases not matched to a gene. CDR3 size: 15 residues. Germline loops: CDR1 LGHDT, CDR2 YNNKEL (reference sequence). The CDR3 is CASSPSGRSSPEQYF. CDR3 sequence (DNA): TGTGCCAGCAGCCCTAGCGGGAGGAGTTCCCCCGAGCAGTACTTC.

Regarding this clonotype: A much larger clone differs by one base, so this may be a read error. The J gene is TRBJ2-3, the V gene TRBV25-1, with a weak D call TRBD2 (6 bases). The CDR3 is 15 residues long. Germline V gene lookup returns CDR1 MGHDK and CDR2 SYGVNS. In DNA, the CDR3 is TGTGCCAGCAGTGAAGGGACTTTTAGCAGAGATACGCAGTATTTT. It yields the protein CASSEGTFSRDTQYF.

J is TRBJ2-1 and V is TRBV20-1, with D unresolved. Deletions cut 7 bases from V and 3 bases from J, with 19 bases between. The V gene's germline CDR1 is DFQATT and CDR2 SNEGSKA (reference sequence). The CDR3 sequence is 15 residues long. The CDR3 nucleotides read TGCAGTGTTATAACGTCAAGAAGCCTCTACAATGAGCAGTTCTTC. It encodes CSVITSRSLYNEQFF.

This CDR3 is CASSDLSGNNEQFF. The CDR3 DNA follows: TGTGCCAGCAGTGACCTTAGCGGGAACAATGAGCAGTTCTTC. The rearrangement joins TRBV2 to TRBJ2-1, with 8 bases fitting TRBD2. Germline assignment: CDR1 SNHLY and CDR2 FYNNEI. There are 14 residues in the CDR3. V lost 3 bases to trimming and J lost 5 bases; unmatched junction nucleotides: 3.

This clonotype was counted ten times or more. The chain recombines TRBV20-1 with TRBJ1-3, with no clear D. The CDR3 extends over 14 amino acids. Germline V CDR1 and CDR2: DFQATT, SNEGSKA (reference sequence). V dropped 0 bases and J dropped 3 bases, with 9 bases sitting between them. CDR3 amino acids: CSARERNIGNTIYF. DNA of the CDR3: TGCAGTGCTAGAGAACGGAACATTGGAAACACCATATATTTT.

This clonotype occurred once. The junction differs from germline at one of its ends, possibly a read error. The rearrangement uses TRBV4-1 and TRBJ1-2, with a possible D match to TRBD1 (5 bases). There are 15 residues in the CDR3. Germline V lookup: CDR1 MGHRA, CDR2 YSYEKL. CDR3 DNA: TGCGCCAGCAGCCAAGATCTACAGGTTAACGATGGCTACACCTTC. As protein: CASSQDLQVNDGYTF.

This clonotype came up a few times. The J gene is TRBJ1-4, the V gene TRBV7-2, with a possible D match to TRBD1 (5 bases). Germline lookup yields CDR1 SGHTA and CDR2 FQGNSA. This CDR3 contains 16 residues. V shed 1 base and J shed 8 bases, with 17 bases lying between them. The CDR3 loop is CASSLVWGEDREKLFF. Written as DNA, the CDR3 is TGTGCCAGCAGCTTAGTTTGGGGGGAGGATCGGGAAAAACTGTTTTTT.

Concerning this clonotype: A much larger clone differs by one base, so this may be a read error. This chain connects TRBV7-2 to TRBJ1-5; 7 nucleotides match TRBD1. The CDR3 covers 14 residues. Germline loops: CDR1 SGHTA, CDR2 FQGNSA. The CDR3 nucleotides are TGTGCCAGCGGCTTTAGCCAGGGGGGTCAGCCCCAGCATTTT. This gives the protein CASGFSQGGQPQHF.

The V gene is TRBV27, the J gene TRBJ2-1, with 7 bases fitting TRBD1. Germline CDR1 is MNHEY and CDR2 is SMNVEV (reference sequence). This CDR3 is built from 15 residues. The trim removed 5 bases at V and 7 bases at J, leaving 11 bases unmatched. CDR3 sequence (DNA): TGTGCCAGCAGTCCAATCCGACAGGGTTTAAATGAGCAGTTCTTC. It yields the protein CASSPIRQGLNEQFF.

This chain joins TRBV20-1 and TRBJ2-1; D might be TRBD1 (5 bases). This CDR3 comprises 12 residues. V was trimmed by 4 bases and J by 10 bases, leaving 14 bases between them. Germline loops: CDR1 DFQATT, CDR2 SNEGSKA (reference sequence). CDR3 DNA sequence: TGCAGTGCTATTTTAAGAAGGACAGAGCAGTTCTTC. Translation gives CSAILRRTEQFF.

In its sample, this clonotype was seen many times. The chain links TRBV28 to TRBJ1-5; D is uncertain. This CDR3 is 15 amino acids long. Germline CDR1 reads MDHEN; CDR2 reads SYDVKM. V lost 3 bases to trimming and J lost 5 bases, with 14 bases between them. DNA of the CDR3: TGTGCCAGCAGTTTTTACAATAGAGGCGATCAGCCCCAGCATTTT. This translates into CASSFYNRGDQPQHF.

The chain joins TRBV7-9 to TRBJ2-1, with 11 bases fitting TRBD2. This CDR3 contains 15 residues. J lost 6 bases, V lost 4 bases, and 5 bases had no gene match. CDR1 is SEHNR and CDR2 is FQNEAQ in the germline V gene (reference sequence). CDR3 loop: CASSSGLAESNEQFF. Written as DNA, the CDR3 is TGTGCCAGCAGCTCGGGACTAGCGGAGAGCAATGAGCAGTTCTTC.

The chain joins TRBV6-1 to TRBJ2-6, with D hard to call. The CDR3 totals 14 residues. Germline V CDR1 and CDR2: MNHNS, SASEGT. Trimming took off 7 bases at V and 1 base at J, with 8 bases between the two ends. CDR3 sequence: CASKASSGANVLTF. CDR3 nucleotide sequence: TGTGCCAGCAAGGCAAGTTCTGGGGCCAACGTCCTGACTTTC.

CDR3 DNA sequence: TGTGCCAGCATACTAAAACAGGGGTATTGGGCCACTGAAGCTTTCTTT. Amino acid sequence: CASILKQGYWATEAFF. The gene calls are TRBV7-2 and TRBJ1-1; 7 nucleotides line up with TRBD1. This CDR3 region has 16 residues. Germline CDR1 SGHTA, CDR2 FQGNSA. With 7 bases clipped from V and 4 bases from J, the junction kept 15 bases outside the gene matches.